This T cell receptor beta chain was documented in a study of T cell responses to AZD1222 COVID-19 vaccine. Study-level points and caveats: White British ancestry dominated among donors, who included more females, and clonal diversity was possibly underestimated. Targets within unmutated variant regions were reportedly found for nearly half of spike-specific TCRs. Across spike, vaccine-associated CD4 TCRs were found, dominant at 160-218 and 743-854.

About this clone itself: The antigen remains undetermined.

Trimming left V 2 bases short and J 7 bases short, with 9 bases between. The CDR3 runs 12 residues. Clones were read by immunoSEQ multiplex PCR, and TCRdb kept only the in-frame ones, dropping some. The sample carries about 42,000 clones, approximately 88% recorded once. Samples with a second dose at about 4 or about 12 weeks were pooled together. The rearrangement joins TRBV12-3 or TRBV12-4 to TRBJ2-7; D remains ambiguous. This material consisted of peripheral blood, taken 28 days after the second AZD1222 dose. The TCR was taken from an adult who received the AZD1222 COVID-19 vaccine. CDR3: CASSLSFGEQYF. The CDR3, as DNA: TGTGCCAGCAGTTTATCGTTCGGGGAGCAGTACTTC.